This T cell receptor (beta chain) was sequenced for a study of post-analysis software for immune sequencing data. Study background: Relapsing-remitting, secondary progressive and progressive-relapsing multiple sclerosis courses were included. Broader study findings: Comparison of patients with controls showed five TRBV segments more frequent in patients, TRBV5-6, TRBV5-1 and TRBV20-1 among them. Samples from a shared batch, those prepared together, strongly co-clustered by F measure.

The CDR3 runs to 17 residues. Germline assignment: CDR1 SGHTA and CDR2 FQGNSA. V was clipped by 5 bases and J by 4 bases; unmatched bases: 9. Sequencing libraries made from TCR beta cDNA carried unique molecular identifiers. Each sample of roughly 0.9 to 10 million input T cells yielded roughly 0.5 million cDNA molecules, so each molecule approximated one T cell. TCRdb re-derived calls from the PCR reads in MiXCR, one entry per CDR3 protein. The sample carries roughly 170,000 distinct CDR3 sequences, approximately 28% recorded once. With regard to this clonotype: Its antigen is not identified.

The clonotype comes from a girl aged 5 to 17 with multiple sclerosis. The genes are TRBV7-2 and TRBJ2-1; 12 nucleotides match TRBD2. Sequencing was carried out using blood. The CDR3 DNA reads TGTGCCAGCAGCCCCCGACTAGCGGGAGTTTCTTACAATGAGCAGTTCTTC. Translating gives CASSPRLAGVSYNEQFF.